This TCR beta chain was observed in a study of blood T cells in healthy people across ages. Overall study findings and caveats: Estimated diversity across one million T cells was deemed an underestimate. Naive T cell percentage showed a strong correlation with the diversity of TCR beta. Because donor CMV status was unknown, expanded clonotype changes were possibly confounded. Donors of long life had a larger count of naive CD4+ cells and greater diversity than aged donors.

Of note for this clonotype: The antigen remains unidentified.

The CDR3 runs 15 residues. V lost 11 bases and J lost 0; bases outside the gene matches: 11. Primed by a sample-barcoded 5' primer and a J-beta primer mix, a second PCR proceeded for about 6 to 12 cycles. TCRdb itself ran the 5' RACE reads through MiXCR, one entry per CDR3 protein. The sample has roughly 1.5 million distinct CDR3 sequences, roughly 43% seen once. Sequences were obtained from blood. The receptor was derived from a woman younger than 35 in good health. The rearrangement links TRBV12-3 or TRBV12-4 to TRBJ2-3; TRBD2 agrees at 7 bases. This CDR3 reads CARLGGEASTDTQYF. The DNA for the CDR3 is TGTGCCCGCTTGGGGGGGGAAGCTAGCACAGATACGCAGTATTTT.